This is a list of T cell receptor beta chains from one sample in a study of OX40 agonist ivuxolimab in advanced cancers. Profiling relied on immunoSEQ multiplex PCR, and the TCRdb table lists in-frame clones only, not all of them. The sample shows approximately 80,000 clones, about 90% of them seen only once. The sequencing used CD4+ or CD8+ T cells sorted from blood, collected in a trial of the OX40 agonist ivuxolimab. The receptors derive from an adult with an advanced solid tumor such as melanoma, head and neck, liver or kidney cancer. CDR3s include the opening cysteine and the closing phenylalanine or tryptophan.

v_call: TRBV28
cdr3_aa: CASSLGLTSNQPQHF

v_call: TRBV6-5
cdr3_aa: CASSYSIGSSYNEQFF

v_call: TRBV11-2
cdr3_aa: CASRGYRVEGGANVLTF

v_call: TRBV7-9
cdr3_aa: CASSNEQFF

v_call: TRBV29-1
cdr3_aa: CSVGTTGPAGNTIYF

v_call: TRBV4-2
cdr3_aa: CASSQDGGQLAGLTDTQYF

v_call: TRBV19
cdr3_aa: CASSILGQPNLPQHF

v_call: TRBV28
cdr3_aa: CASSLGLEPQHF

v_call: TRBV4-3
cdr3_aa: CASSQSVGGSLFF

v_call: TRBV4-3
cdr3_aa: CASSQDGEETQYF

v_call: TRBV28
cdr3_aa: CASSSGLAGGRSYNEQFF

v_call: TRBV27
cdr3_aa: CASSFEGPLPEGYTF

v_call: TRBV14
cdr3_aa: CASSQESPILNTEAFF

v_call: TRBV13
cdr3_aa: CASSLFAGWGRNEQFF

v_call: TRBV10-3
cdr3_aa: CAIRDPDRFYGYTF

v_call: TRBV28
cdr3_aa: CASSFLSSYEQYF

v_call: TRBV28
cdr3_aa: CASRRGHYSNQPQHF

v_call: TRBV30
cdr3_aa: CAWSVPITRQVYNEQFF

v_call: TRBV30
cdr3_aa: CAWSWLSINEQFF

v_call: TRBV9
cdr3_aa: CASSVIPDSFEKLFF

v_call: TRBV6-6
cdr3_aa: CASSSLRTGLREQYF

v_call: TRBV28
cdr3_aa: CASSLSFTQEDRYTDTQYF

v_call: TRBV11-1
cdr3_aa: CASSFYNEQFF

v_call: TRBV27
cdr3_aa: CASSILAGHTDTQYF

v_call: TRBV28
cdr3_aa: CASRDRGTYEQYF

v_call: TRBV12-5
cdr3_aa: CASGLVNLSGTDAPIHQPQHF

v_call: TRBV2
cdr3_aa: CASSEAHGRGTDTQYF

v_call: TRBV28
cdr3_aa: CASSNTGTGNTIYF

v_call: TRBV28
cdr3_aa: CASSPPVSVEAFF

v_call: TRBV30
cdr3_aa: CAWSALGDTQYF

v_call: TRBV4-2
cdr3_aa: CASSQDLSTSGRNEQFF

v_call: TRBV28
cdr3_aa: CASSSAGGPGELFF

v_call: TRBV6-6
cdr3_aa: CASSRFYQPQHF

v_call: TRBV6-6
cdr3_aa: CASSYSIADTQYF

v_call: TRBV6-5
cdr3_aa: CASRSGFGYTF

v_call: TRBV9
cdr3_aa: CASSGRTDTQYF

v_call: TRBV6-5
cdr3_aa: CASSIGGENTEAFF

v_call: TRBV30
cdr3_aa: CAWSVLRTGNSPLHF

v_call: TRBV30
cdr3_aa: CAWSPGTQSNQPQHF

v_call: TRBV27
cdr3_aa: CASSLGPGRISYNEQFF

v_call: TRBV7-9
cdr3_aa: CASSLAGFHEQYF

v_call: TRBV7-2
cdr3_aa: CASSLNWYEQYF

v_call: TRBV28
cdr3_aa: CASRPAGSLDTIYF

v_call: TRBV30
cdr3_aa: CAWSVLLGLAGNNEQFF

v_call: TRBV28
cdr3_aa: CASSKGGADTQYF

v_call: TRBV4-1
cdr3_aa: CASSQFPELGNQPQHF

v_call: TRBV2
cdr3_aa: CASGSAGWGNQPQHF

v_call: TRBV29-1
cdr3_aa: CSVEANGYTF

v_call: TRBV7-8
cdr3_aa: CASSRHGEWGTEAFF

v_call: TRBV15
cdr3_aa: CATGGSSGNTIYF

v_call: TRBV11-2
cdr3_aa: CASSLAGGTDTQYF

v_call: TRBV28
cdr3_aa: CASSFFPRGSGSQYF

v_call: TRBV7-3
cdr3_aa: CASSFHGKPGANVLTF

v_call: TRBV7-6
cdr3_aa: CASSPNSGGRTEAFF

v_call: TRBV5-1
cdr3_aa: CASSLGANTEAFF

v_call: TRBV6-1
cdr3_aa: CASSARTETGELFF

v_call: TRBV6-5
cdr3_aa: CASSYEENTEAFF

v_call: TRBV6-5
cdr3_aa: CASRDKGAYGYTF

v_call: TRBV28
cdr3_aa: CASRWTGGLNEQFF